This TCR beta chain is from a study of blood T cell repertoires in COVID-19. Overall study context: In each case, the material was cDNA or gDNA derived from T cells, B-cell-depleted T cells, or PBMCs.

V was shortened by 4 bases and J by 0 bases, with 10 bases between the two germline ends. CDR3 length: 15 residues. Germline V CDR1 and CDR2: MDHEN, SYDVKM. The table came from immunoSEQ multiplex PCR; TCRdb's copy has only in-frame clones and leaves some out. The sample lists 95,000 to 150,000 clones; around 90% were seen once. The clonotype comes from a woman in her sixties with COVID-19, enrolled during active disease. The sample consisted of peripheral blood. The rearrangement links TRBV28 to TRBJ2-1; possible D gene TRBD1, 6 bases. CDR3 residues: CASSSDRFSYNEQFF. The CDR3, as DNA: TGTGCCAGCAGTTCTGACAGGTTCTCCTACAATGAGCAGTTCTTC.